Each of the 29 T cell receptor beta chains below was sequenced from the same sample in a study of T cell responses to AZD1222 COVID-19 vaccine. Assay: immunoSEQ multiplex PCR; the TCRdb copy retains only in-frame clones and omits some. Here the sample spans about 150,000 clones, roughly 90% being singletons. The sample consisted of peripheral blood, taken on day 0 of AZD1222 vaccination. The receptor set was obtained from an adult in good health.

The chain's CDR3 is CASRLHRTSVGYEQFF. CDR3 nucleotide sequence: TGTGCCAGCAGACTGCATCGGACTAGCGTGGGGTATGAGCAGTTCTTC. This rearrangement joins TRBV27 to TRBJ2-1; 9 nucleotides agree with TRBD2. The CDR3 length is 16 residues. Germline V gene data show CDR1 as MNHEY and CDR2 as SMNVEV (reference sequence). V dropped 6 bases and J dropped 8; count of bases not matched to a gene: 14.

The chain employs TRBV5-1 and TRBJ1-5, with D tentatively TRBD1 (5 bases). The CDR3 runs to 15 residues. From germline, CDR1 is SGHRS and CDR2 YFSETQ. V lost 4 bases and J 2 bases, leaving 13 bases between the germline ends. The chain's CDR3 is CASSPGDRGNQPQHF. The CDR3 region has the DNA TGCGCCAGCAGCCCGGGTGACAGAGGCAATCAGCCCCAGCATTTT.

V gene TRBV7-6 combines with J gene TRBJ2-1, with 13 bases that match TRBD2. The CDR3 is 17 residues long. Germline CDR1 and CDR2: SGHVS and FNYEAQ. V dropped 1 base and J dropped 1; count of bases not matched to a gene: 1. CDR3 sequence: CASSLELAGGSYNEQFF. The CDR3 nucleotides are TGTGCCAGCAGCTTAGAACTAGCGGGAGGGTCCTACAATGAGCAGTTCTTC.

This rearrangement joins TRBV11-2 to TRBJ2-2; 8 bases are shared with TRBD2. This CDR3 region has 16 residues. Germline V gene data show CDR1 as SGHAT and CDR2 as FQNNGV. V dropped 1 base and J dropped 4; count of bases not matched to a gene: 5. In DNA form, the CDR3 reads TGTGCCAGCAGCTTAGCGGGAGGGCTAGGCACCGGGGAGCTGTTTTTT. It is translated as CASSLAGGLGTGELFF.

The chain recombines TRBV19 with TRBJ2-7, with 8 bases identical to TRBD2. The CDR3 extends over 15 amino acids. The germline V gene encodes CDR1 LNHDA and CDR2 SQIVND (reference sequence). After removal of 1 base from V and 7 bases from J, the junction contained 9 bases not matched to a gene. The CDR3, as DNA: TGTGCCAGTAGTATAGTCACCCGGGAGGGTAAGGAGCAGTACTTC. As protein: CASSIVTREGKEQYF.

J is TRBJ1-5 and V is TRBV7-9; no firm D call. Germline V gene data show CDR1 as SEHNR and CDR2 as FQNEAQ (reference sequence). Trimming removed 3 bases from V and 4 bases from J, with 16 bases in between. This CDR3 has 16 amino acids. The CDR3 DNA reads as TGTGCCAGCAGCTTTGGAGCCGGAGGGCCTAATCAGCCCCAGCATTTT. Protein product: CASSFGAGGPNQPQHF.

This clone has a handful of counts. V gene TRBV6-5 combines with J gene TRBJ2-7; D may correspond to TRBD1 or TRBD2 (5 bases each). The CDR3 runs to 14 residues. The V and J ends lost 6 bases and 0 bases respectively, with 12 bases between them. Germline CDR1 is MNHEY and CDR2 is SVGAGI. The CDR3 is CASSPRESSYEQYF. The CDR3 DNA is TGTGCCAGCAGCCCCAGGGAGAGCTCCTACGAGCAGTACTTC.

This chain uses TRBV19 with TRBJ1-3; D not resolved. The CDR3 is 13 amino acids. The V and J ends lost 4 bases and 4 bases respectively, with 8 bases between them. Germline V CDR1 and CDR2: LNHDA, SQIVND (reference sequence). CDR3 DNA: TGTGCCAGTAGTACTATTCTCGGAAACACCATATATTTT. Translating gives CASSTILGNTIYF. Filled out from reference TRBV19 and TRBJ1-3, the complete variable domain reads DGGITQSPKYLFRKEGQNVTLSCEQNLNHDAMYWYRQDPGQGLRLIYYSQIVNDFQKGDIAEGYSVSREKKESFPLTVTSAQKNPTAFYLCASSTILGNTIYFGEGSWLTVV.

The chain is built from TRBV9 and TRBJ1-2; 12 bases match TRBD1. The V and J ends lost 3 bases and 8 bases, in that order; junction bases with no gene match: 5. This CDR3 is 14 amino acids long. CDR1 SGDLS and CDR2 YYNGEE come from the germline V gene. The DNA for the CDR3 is TGTGCCAGCAGCGGGGGACAGGGGGCGCGCGGCTACACCTTC. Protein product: CASSGGQGARGYTF.

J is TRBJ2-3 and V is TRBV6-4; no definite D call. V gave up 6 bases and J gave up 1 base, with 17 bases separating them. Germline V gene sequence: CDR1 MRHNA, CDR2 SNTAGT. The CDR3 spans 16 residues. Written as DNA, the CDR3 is TGTGCCAGCAGCCCCCAGCTGTGGGCCCGCACAGATACGCAGTATTTT. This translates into CASSPQLWARTDTQYF.

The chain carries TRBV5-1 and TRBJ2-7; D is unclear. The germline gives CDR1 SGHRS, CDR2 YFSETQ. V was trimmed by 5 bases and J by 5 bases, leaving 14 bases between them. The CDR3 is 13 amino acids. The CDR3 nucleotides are TGCGCCAGCAGACTTGCGGTTGGCCACGAGCAGTACTTC. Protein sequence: CASRLAVGHEQYF.

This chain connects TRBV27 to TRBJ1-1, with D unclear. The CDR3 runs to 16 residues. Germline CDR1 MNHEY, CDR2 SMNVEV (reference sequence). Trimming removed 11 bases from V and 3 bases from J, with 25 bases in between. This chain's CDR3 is CAGPADTPIHYTEAFF. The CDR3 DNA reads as TGTGCCGGACCGGCCGACACACCAATTCACTACACTGAAGCTTTCTTT.

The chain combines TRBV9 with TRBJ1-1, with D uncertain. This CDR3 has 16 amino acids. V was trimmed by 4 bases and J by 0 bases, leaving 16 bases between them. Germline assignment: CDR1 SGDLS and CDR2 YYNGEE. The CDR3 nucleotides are TGTGCCAGCAGCCTAAGTGGGAGTGTTTTGAACACTGAAGCTTTCTTT. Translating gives CASSLSGSVLNTEAFF.

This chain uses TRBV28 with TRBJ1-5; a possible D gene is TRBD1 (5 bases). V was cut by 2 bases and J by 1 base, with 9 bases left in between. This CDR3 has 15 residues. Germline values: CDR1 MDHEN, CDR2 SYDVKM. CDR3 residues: CASSLAGGSNQPQHF. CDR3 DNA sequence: TGTGCCAGCAGTTTAGCCGGGGGAAGCAATCAGCCCCAGCATTTT. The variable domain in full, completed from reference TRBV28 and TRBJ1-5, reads DVKVTQSSRYLVKRTGEKVFLECVQDMDHENMFWYRQDPGLGLRLIYFSYDVKMKEKGDIPEGYSVSREKKERFSLILESASTNQTSMYLCASSLAGGSNQPQHFGDGTRLSIL.

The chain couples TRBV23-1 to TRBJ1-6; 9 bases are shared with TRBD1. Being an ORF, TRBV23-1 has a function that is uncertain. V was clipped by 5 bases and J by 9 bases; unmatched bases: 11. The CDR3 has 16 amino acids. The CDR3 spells CASSDGRDREASPLHF. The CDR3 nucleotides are TGCGCCAGCAGTGACGGACGGGACAGGGAAGCTTCACCCCTCCACTTT.

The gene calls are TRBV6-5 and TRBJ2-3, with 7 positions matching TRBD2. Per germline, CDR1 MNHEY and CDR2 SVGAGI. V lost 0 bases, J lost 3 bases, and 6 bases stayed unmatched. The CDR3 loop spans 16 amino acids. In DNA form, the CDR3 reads TGTGCCAGCAGTTACTCTTGGCAGGGAGGGACAGATACGCAGTATTTT. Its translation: CASSYSWQGGTDTQYF.

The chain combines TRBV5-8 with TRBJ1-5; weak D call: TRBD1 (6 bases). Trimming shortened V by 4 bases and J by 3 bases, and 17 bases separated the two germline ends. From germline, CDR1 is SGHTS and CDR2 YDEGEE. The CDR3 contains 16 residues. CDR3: CASSRTERLYNQPQHF. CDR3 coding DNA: TGTGCCAGCAGCCGGACAGAAAGGCTATACAATCAGCCCCAGCATTTT.

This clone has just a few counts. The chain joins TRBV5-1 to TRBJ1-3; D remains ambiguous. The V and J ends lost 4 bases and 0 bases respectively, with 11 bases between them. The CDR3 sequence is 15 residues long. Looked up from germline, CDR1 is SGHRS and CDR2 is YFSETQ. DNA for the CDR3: TGCGCCAGCAGCGTTGACCTGAACTCTGGAAACACCATATATTTT. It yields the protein CASSVDLNSGNTIYF.

The CDR3 sequence is CAASPHPMGHGYTF. The CDR3 DNA is TGTGCTGCCAGTCCCCACCCAATGGGTCACGGCTACACCTTC. The chain joins TRBV19 to TRBJ1-2; D is unclear. CDR3 size: 14 residues. The V gene's germline CDR1 is LNHDA and CDR2 SQIVND (reference sequence).

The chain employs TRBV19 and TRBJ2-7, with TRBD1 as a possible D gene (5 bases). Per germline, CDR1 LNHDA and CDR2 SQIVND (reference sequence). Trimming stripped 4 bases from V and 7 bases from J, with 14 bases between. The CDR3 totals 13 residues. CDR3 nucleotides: TGTGCCAGTAGTACCCTGGGGCAGGGTGAGCAGTACTTC. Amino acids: CASSTLGQGEQYF. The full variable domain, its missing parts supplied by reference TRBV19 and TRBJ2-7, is DGGITQSPKYLFRKEGQNVTLSCEQNLNHDAMYWYRQDPGQGLRLIYYSQIVNDFQKGDIAEGYSVSREKKESFPLTVTSAQKNPTAFYLCASSTLGQGEQYFGPGTRLTVT.

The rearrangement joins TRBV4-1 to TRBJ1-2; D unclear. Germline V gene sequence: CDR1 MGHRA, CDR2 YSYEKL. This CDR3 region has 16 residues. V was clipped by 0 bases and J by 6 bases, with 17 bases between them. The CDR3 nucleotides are TGCGCCAGCAGCCAAGATTTGGGTTCCGTCTGGGATGGCTACACCTTC. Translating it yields CASSQDLGSVWDGYTF.

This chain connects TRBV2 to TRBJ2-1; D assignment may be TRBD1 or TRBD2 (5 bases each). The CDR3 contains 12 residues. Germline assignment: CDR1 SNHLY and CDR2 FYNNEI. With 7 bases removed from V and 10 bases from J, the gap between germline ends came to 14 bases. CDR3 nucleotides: TGTGCCAGCATTCGGGCTGGGACGGAGCAGTTCTTC. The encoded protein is CASIRAGTEQFF.

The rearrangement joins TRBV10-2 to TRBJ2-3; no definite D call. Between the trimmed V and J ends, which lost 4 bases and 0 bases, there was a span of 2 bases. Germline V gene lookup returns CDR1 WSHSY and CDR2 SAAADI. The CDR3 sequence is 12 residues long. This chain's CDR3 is CASSVSTDTQYF. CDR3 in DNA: TGCGCCAGCAGTGTGAGCACAGATACGCAGTATTTT.

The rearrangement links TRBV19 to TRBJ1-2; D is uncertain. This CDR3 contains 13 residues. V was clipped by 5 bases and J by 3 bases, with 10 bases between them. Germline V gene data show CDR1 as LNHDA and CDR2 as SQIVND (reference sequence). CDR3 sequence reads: CASSLDWDYGYTF. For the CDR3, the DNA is TGTGCCAGTAGTCTGGACTGGGACTATGGCTACACCTTC. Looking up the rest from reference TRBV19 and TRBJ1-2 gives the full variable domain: DGGITQSPKYLFRKEGQNVTLSCEQNLNHDAMYWYRQDPGQGLRLIYYSQIVNDFQKGDIAEGYSVSREKKESFPLTVTSAQKNPTAFYLCASSLDWDYGYTFGSGTRLTVV.

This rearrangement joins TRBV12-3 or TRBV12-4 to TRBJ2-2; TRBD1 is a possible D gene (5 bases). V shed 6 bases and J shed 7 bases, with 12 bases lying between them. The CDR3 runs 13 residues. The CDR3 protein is CASRPGSSGELFF. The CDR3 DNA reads TGTGCCAGCAGGCCAGGGTCGAGCGGGGAGCTGTTTTTT.

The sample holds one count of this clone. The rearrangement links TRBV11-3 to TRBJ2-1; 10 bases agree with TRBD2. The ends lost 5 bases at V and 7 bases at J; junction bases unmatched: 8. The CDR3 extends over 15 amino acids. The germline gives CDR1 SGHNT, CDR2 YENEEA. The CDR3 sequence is CASSKREGPPNEQFF. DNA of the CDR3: TGTGCCAGCAGCAAGCGGGAGGGCCCCCCAAATGAGCAGTTCTTC.

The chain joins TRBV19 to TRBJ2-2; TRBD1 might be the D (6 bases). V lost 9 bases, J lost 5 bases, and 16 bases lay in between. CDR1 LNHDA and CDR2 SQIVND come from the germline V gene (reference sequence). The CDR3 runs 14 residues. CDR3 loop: CASRWGHGTGELFF. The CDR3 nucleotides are TGTGCCAGCAGATGGGGGCATGGTACCGGGGAGCTGTTTTTT.

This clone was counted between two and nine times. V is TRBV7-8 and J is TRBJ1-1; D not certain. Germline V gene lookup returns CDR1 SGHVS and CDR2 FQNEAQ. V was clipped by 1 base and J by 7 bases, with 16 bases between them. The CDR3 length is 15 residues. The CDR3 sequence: CASSLVGLGSGEAFF. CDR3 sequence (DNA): TGTGCCAGCAGCTTAGTTGGTTTGGGGTCGGGTGAAGCTTTCTTT.

The CDR3 sequence is CASSRGLSYEQYF. CDR3 DNA: TGTGCCAGCAGTAGGGGGTTATCCTACGAGCAGTACTTC. The V call is TRBV27, the J call TRBJ2-7, with D possibly being TRBD1 (6 bases). CDR1 and CDR2 (germline): MNHEY, SMNVEV (reference sequence). V gave up 5 bases and J gave up 1 base, with 9 bases separating them. This CDR3 has 13 residues.